These 16 T cell receptor beta chains originate from one sample sequenced in a study of metastatic and nonmetastatic thyroid tumors. The entire patient cohort was treatment-naive prior to thyroid surgery. TCRdb redid the clone calls on the PCR reads using MiXCR. The table has about 14,000 clones, around 29% seen once; the top ten hold roughly 19%. Material: tumor tissue. Receptors originate from a female donor with papillary thyroid cancer or a benign thyroid nodule (not recorded which). Some clones in this sample may be carry-over from other donors' samples.

This clone came up many times. V is TRBV20-1 and J is TRBJ2-3; 7 bases map to TRBD2. Germline assignment: CDR1 DFQATT and CDR2 SNEGSKA (reference sequence). This CDR3 region has 15 residues. The V segment lost 2 bases and the J segment 1 base; nucleotides outside the gene matches: 6. The CDR3 loop reads CSARMREYGTDTQYF. The CDR3 DNA reads as TGCAGTGCTAGAATGCGGGAGTATGGCACAGATACGCAGTATTTT.

In its sample, this clone was seen many times. This chain links TRBV10-3 with TRBJ1-5; 9 positions agree with TRBD1. CDR1 is ENHRY and CDR2 is SYGVKD in the germline V gene. The CDR3 runs to 16 residues. J gave up 4 bases and V 4 bases, and 8 bases lay outside the gene matches. CDR3 DNA sequence: TGTGCCATCAGTGGGGACGGGACAGGGCCTAATCAGCCCCAGCATTTT. Translating it yields CAISGDGTGPNQPQHF.

At least ten counts were recorded for this clone. The V call is TRBV9, the J call TRBJ2-5; a possible D gene is TRBD2 (5 bases). CDR3 length equals 13 residues. Per germline, CDR1 SGDLS and CDR2 YYNGEE. Trimming stripped 4 bases from V and 9 bases from J, with 16 bases between. CDR3: CASSTGIYDAQYF. CDR3 nucleotides: TGTGCCAGCAGCACGGGGATATATGATGCCCAGTACTTC.

This clone was counted ten times or more. The gene calls are TRBV12-3 or TRBV12-4 and TRBJ1-1; D possibly corresponds to TRBD1 (5 bases). Between the trimmed V and J ends, which lost 6 bases and 11 bases, there was a span of 16 bases. The CDR3 contains 12 residues. The CDR3 coding sequence is TGTGCCAGCAGCCATGGGGGGGGGTCCGCTTTCTTT. Encoded protein: CASSHGGGSAFF.

The gene calls are TRBV19 and TRBJ2-5, with TRBD1 matching 12 bases. This CDR3 has 13 amino acids. The germline gives CDR1 LNHDA, CDR2 SQIVND (reference sequence). Trimming at V came to 10 bases and at J to 4 bases, leaving 4 bases not matched to a gene. The chain's CDR3 is CATGTGGRETQYF. CDR3 in DNA: TGTGCCACAGGGACAGGGGGCCGAGAGACCCAGTACTTC. Together with reference TRBV19 and TRBJ2-5, the CDR3 gives the full variable domain: DGGITQSPKYLFRKEGQNVTLSCEQNLNHDAMYWYRQDPGQGLRLIYYSQIVNDFQKGDIAEGYSVSREKKESFPLTVTSAQKNPTAFYLCATGTGGRETQYFGPGTRLLVL.

In its sample, this clone was seen once. The chain uses TRBV11-2 and TRBJ2-7; TRBD2 is a possible D gene (6 bases). Trimming shortened V by 5 bases and J by 2 bases, and 13 bases separated the two germline ends. Germline CDR1 is SGHAT and CDR2 is FQNNGV. CDR3 length: 14 residues. The CDR3 DNA follows: TGTGCCAGCAGCCTCCTCCGCGGGACCTACGAGCAGTACTTC. It encodes CASSLLRGTYEQYF.

The chain is built from TRBV28 and TRBJ1-6, with 10 positions matching TRBD1. The CDR3 runs to 16 residues. The germline V gene encodes CDR1 MDHEN and CDR2 SYDVKM. V lost 4 bases and J lost 5; bases outside the gene matches: 5. The CDR3 coding sequence is TGTGCCAGCAGTTCGACAGGGGGCGTAAATAATTCACCCCTCCACTTT. Residues: CASSSTGGVNNSPLHF.

This sequence joins TRBV28 and TRBJ1-6, with 9 bases identical to TRBD1. The germline V gene encodes CDR1 MDHEN and CDR2 SYDVKM. The V segment lost 6 bases and the J segment 11 bases; nucleotides outside the gene matches: 5. This CDR3 is built from 13 residues. CDR3 nucleotide sequence: TGTGCCAGCAGACCACAGGGGGCGCCACCCCTCCACTTT. Translating it yields CASRPQGAPPLHF. The entire variable domain, with the rest obtained from reference TRBV28 and TRBJ1-6, is as follows: DVKVTQSSRYLVKRTGEKVFLECVQDMDHENMFWYRQDPGLGLRLIYFSYDVKMKEKGDIPEGYSVSREKKERFSLILESASTNQTSMYLCASRPQGAPPLHFGNGTRLTVT.

This chain joins TRBV6-1 and TRBJ2-7; D remains unclear. This CDR3 comprises 12 residues. V was pared by 6 bases and J by 6 bases, with 12 bases between. In germline, CDR1 is MNHNS, CDR2 SASEGT. Here the CDR3 reads CASRALSGEQYF. DNA for the CDR3: TGTGCCAGCAGGGCGCTTAGTGGCGAGCAGTACTTC.

This clone appeared a few times. The genes are TRBV7-9 and TRBJ1-2, with D uncertain. In germline, CDR1 is SEHNR, CDR2 FQNEAQ (reference sequence). This CDR3 is 14 amino acids long. Trimming stripped 4 bases from V and 0 bases from J, with 9 bases between. The CDR3 sequence is CASSSSGANYGYTF. CDR3 DNA: TGTGCCAGCAGCTCAAGCGGGGCTAACTATGGCTACACCTTC. Combining the CDR3 with reference TRBV7-9 and TRBJ1-2 gives the whole variable domain DTGVSQNPRHKITKRGQNVTFRCDPISEHNRLYWYRQTLGQGPEFLTYFQNEAQLEKSRLLSDRFSAERPKGSFSTLEIQRTEQGDSAMYLCASSSSGANYGYTFGSGTRLTVV.

This clone turned up a few times. The chain employs TRBV6-1 and TRBJ2-7; 7 bases map to TRBD2. CDR1 is MNHNS, CDR2 SASEGT, per germline. V was clipped by 5 bases and J by 3 bases; unmatched bases: 7. The CDR3 runs to 14 residues. CDR3 region: CASSPGLTNYEQYF. CDR3 bases: TGTGCCAGCAGTCCGGGACTAACTAACTACGAGCAGTACTTC.

In this sample, this clone turned up many times. V gene TRBV4-2 combines with J gene TRBJ2-7; D may be TRBD2 (6 bases). The ends were cut back, 1 base at V and 4 bases at J, with 11 bases in the middle. Germline loops: CDR1 LGHNA, CDR2 YNFKEQ. The CDR3 contains 14 residues. The CDR3 DNA follows: TGTGCCAGCAGCCAAGCACCTAGCGAATACGAGCAGTACTTC. Translating gives CASSQAPSEYEQYF.

This clone is medium-sized within its sample. The gene calls are TRBV19 and TRBJ1-5; perhaps TRBD1 as D (6 bases). The CDR3 runs to 14 residues. Trimming removed 6 bases from V and 3 bases from J, with 12 bases in between. Looked up from germline, CDR1 is LNHDA and CDR2 is SQIVND (reference sequence). CDR3 amino acids: CASRPRQDNQPQHF. CDR3 coding DNA: TGTGCCAGTAGACCACGACAGGACAATCAGCCCCAGCATTTT.

This rearrangement joins TRBV19 to TRBJ1-2, with 7 bases matching TRBD1. Germline CDR1 and CDR2: LNHDA and SQIVND (reference sequence). Losses at the gene ends were 6 bases for V and 2 bases for J; bases not matched to a gene: 3. This CDR3 spans 13 amino acids. The CDR3 DNA is TGTGCCAGTAGACCGGGACAGAACTATGGCTACACCTTC. Protein sequence: CASRPGQNYGYTF. Filled out from reference TRBV19 and TRBJ1-2, the complete variable domain reads DGGITQSPKYLFRKEGQNVTLSCEQNLNHDAMYWYRQDPGQGLRLIYYSQIVNDFQKGDIAEGYSVSREKKESFPLTVTSAQKNPTAFYLCASRPGQNYGYTFGSGTRLTVV.

In this sample, this clone turned up many times. The CDR3 sequence is CASSPGGSQYF. For the CDR3, the DNA is TGTGCCAGCTCACCCGGAGGGAGTCAGTATTTT. The chain uses TRBV18 and TRBJ2-3; D perhaps matches TRBD2 (6 bases). The CDR3 is 11 amino acids. The germline V gene has CDR1 KGHSH and CDR2 LQKENI. The germline V and J ends were trimmed by 3 bases and 12 bases, with 10 bases remaining between them.

Here the CDR3 reads CASSIWGTKNTGELFF. CDR3 DNA sequence: TGTGCCAGTAGTATATGGGGGACCAAGAACACCGGGGAGCTGTTTTTT. The chain uses TRBV19 and TRBJ2-2; perhaps D is TRBD1 or TRBD2 (5 bases each). CDR3 length: 16 amino acids. V lost 2 bases and J lost 1, with 11 bases in between. Germline-derived CDR1 and CDR2 are LNHDA and SQIVND (reference sequence). The whole variable domain, remainder taken from reference TRBV19 and TRBJ2-2, is DGGITQSPKYLFRKEGQNVTLSCEQNLNHDAMYWYRQDPGQGLRLIYYSQIVNDFQKGDIAEGYSVSREKKESFPLTVTSAQKNPTAFYLCASSIWGTKNTGELFFGEGSRLTVL.